These T cell receptor beta chains were read from a single sample in a study of T cell repertoires in cytomegalovirus infection. MiXCR was run by TCRdb on the reads, yielding one entry per CDR3 protein. This table has about 500,000 distinct CDR3 sequences, roughly a third appearing once. For these TCRs, the target antigens are not known. The sample was cultured PBMCs, taken from culture after CMV antigen stimulation. Receptors were obtained from a human donor in good health (CMV status not recorded). Some clones in this sample may be carry-over from other donors' samples. The CDR3 runs from the conserved cysteine through the conserved F or W.

v_call	j_call	cdr3_aa
TRBV7-8	TRBJ2-1	CASSLAVRQIAYNEQFF
TRBV28	TRBJ2-5	CASSLYSGGSQETQYF
TRBV24-1	TRBJ2-1	CATSGDSYNEQFF
TRBV7-2	TRBJ2-3	CASSLRQSTDTQYF
TRBV20-1	TRBJ1-5	CSARGATEYSNQPQHF
TRBV19	TRBJ1-2	CASSITTPSGSGYTF
TRBV10-3	TRBJ1-2	CAISVAGQLLRANYGYTF
TRBV6-6	TRBJ2-7	CASTQPGREQYF
TRBV2	TRBJ2-1	CASSGHQGAYNEQFF
TRBV10-3	TRBJ1-5	CAISESGNNQPQHF
TRBV20-1	TRBJ2-1	CSATRTSGIGNEQFF
TRBV27	TRBJ1-2	CASSLTVGGYGYTF
TRBV7-9	TRBJ1-3	CASSFGGSLSSGNTIYF
TRBV7-2	TRBJ1-1	CASSLAPGETNTEAFF